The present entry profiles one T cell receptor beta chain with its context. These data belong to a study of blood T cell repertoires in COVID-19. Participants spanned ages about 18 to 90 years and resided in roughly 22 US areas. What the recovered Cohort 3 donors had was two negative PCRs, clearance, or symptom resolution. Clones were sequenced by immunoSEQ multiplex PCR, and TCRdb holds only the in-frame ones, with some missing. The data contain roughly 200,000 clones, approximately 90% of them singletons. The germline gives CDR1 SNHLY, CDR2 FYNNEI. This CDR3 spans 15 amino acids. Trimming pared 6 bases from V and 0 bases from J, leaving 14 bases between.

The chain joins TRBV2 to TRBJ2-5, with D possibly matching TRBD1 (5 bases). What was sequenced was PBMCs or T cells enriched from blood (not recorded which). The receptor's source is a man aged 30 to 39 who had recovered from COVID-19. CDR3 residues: CASRVHTGDQETQYF. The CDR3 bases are TGTGCCAGCAGGGTTCATACAGGAGACCAAGAGACCCAGTACTTC.